The rows below give T cell receptor beta chains drawn from one sample of a study of blood T cell repertoires in COVID-19. Data came from immunoSEQ multiplex PCR; TCRdb stores just in-frame clones and leaves some out. The data hold around 330,000 clones, with approximately 90% observed a single time. The sample comprised PBMCs or T cells enriched from blood (not recorded which). The receptors originated from a woman between 18 and 29 years old who had recovered from COVID-19. CDR3s include the opening cysteine and the closing phenylalanine or tryptophan. The D gene is left open where the match is weak. Size is omitted from some rows. Given values are once, few, many or a class for expanded clones.

V	J	D	size	DNA	CDR3
TRBV11-3	TRBJ2-2	.	.	TGTGCCAGCAGCCCGGGGGGCGGTTACACCGGGGAGCTGTTTTTT	CASSPGGGYTGELFF
TRBV11-2	TRBJ1-1	TRBD1	.	TGTGCCAGCAGCTTAGATCGGACAGGGATCAATGAAGCTTTCTTT	CASSLDRTGINEAFF
TRBV10-3	TRBJ1-1	TRBD1	.	TGTGCCATCACCTCGACAGGGGGCTCGGGCACTGAAGCTTTCTTT	CAITSTGGSGTEAFF
TRBV4-2	TRBJ2-3	TRBD2	.	TGTGCCAGCAGCCCCGAAGGGCTAGCGGGGGGCACAGATACGCAGTATTTT	CASSPEGLAGGTDTQYF
TRBV2	TRBJ2-1	.	.	TGTGCCAGCAGTGAAGCGCGAGGCCTGAGCTACAATGAGCAGTTCTTC	CASSEARGLSYNEQFF
TRBV5-1	TRBJ1-2	TRBD1	.	TGCGCCAGCAGCCGGGACAGGGGGAACTATGGCTACACCTTC	CASSRDRGNYGYTF
TRBV28	TRBJ1-5	.	.	TGTGCCAGCAGTCTTTCGTACAAGGAGATATATGGTAGCAATCAGCCCCAGCATTTT	CASSLSYKEIYGSNQPQHF
TRBV15	TRBJ1-1	.	.	TGTGCCACCAGCGAGGGGGTCACACAGGTTTGGACTGAAGCTTTCTTT	CATSEGVTQVWTEAFF
TRBV7-2	TRBJ2-7	TRBD1	.	TGTGCCAGCAGCTCCGTACCCGGGACAGCACCCTACGAGCAGTACTTC	CASSSVPGTAPYEQYF
TRBV4-2	TRBJ1-2	.	.	TGTGCCAGCAGCCAAGATTGGGGCAGGGAATATGGCTACACCTTC	CASSQDWGREYGYTF
TRBV18	TRBJ2-7	.	.	TGTGCCAGCTCACCTCAGACCTACGAGCAGTACTTC	CASSPQTYEQYF
TRBV4-1	TRBJ1-5	.	.	TGCGCCAGCAGCCAAGGGCCAATCAATCAGCCCCAGCATTTT	CASSQGPINQPQHF
TRBV7-9	TRBJ2-2	.	many	TGTGCCAGCAGCTTAGCCATGGGCTTCGGTGTGAGCGGGGAGCTGTTTTTT	CASSLAMGFGVSGELFF
TRBV11-2	TRBJ2-7	.	.	TGTGCCAGCAGGTTCCCGGGCGGGACCTACGAGCAGTACTTC	CASRFPGGTYEQYF
TRBV7-8	TRBJ2-7	TRBD2	.	TGTGCCAGCAGCGCCCGGACTAGCGGATCCTACGAGCAGTACTTC	CASSARTSGSYEQYF
TRBV4-3	TRBJ1-4	.	few	TGCGCCAGCAGCTCTACCTACCCCGGGACACCGGAAAAACTGTTTTTT	CASSSTYPGTPEKLFF
TRBV4-1	TRBJ1-6	TRBD1	.	TGCGCCAGCAGCGGGTCCCTAGGAGGGGGCAATTCACCCCTCCACTTT	CASSGSLGGGNSPLHF
TRBV19	TRBJ2-2	.	.	TGTGCCAGTACTCTGTACGGGGGAGAGACCGGGGAGCTGTTTTTT	CASTLYGGETGELFF
TRBV7-6	TRBJ2-3	.	.	TGTGCCAGCAGCTTAGCCAGGCCCTCTGCAGGTACGCAGTATTTT	CASSLARPSAGTQYF
TRBV6-5	TRBJ1-2	.	.	TGTGCCAGCAGCTTGGGGGGGACTATATATGGCTACACCTTC	CASSLGGTIYGYTF
TRBV27	TRBJ2-3	TRBD2	few	TGTGCCAGCAGTTTTCGGGGCGGGAGGAACACAGATACGCAGTATTTT	CASSFRGGRNTDTQYF
TRBV10-3	TRBJ2-7	.	.	TGTGCCATCAGTGAGTCGAAGAAGGGGGAAGCCTACGAGCAGTACTTC	CAISESKKGEAYEQYF
TRBV7-2	TRBJ2-1	.	.	TGTGCCAGCAGCTTTGCCGGGGGGCCCTACAATGAGCAGTTCTTC	CASSFAGGPYNEQFF
TRBV5-4	TRBJ1-2	.	many	TGTGCCAGCAGCTCCACACCGAAGGGGTTGAGAGACTACACCTTC	CASSSTPKGLRDYTF
TRBV12-3/TRBV12-4	TRBJ1-1	.	once	TGTGCCAGCAGCTCAAGACAGCTCACTGAAGCTTTCTTT	CASSSRQLTEAFF
TRBV28	TRBJ1-1	.	.	TGTGCCAGTTGCTGGGGCTTCATGAACACTGAAGCTTTCTTT	CASCWGFMNTEAFF
TRBV20-1	TRBJ1-4	.	.	TGCAGTGCCAGTAGGGGTATAGGACTGTTTTTT	CSASRGIGLFF
TRBV28	TRBJ2-2	TRBD2	.	TGTGCCAGCAGTTTAGGCGGGAGAGGGTACACCGGGGAGCTGTTTTTT	CASSLGGRGYTGELFF
TRBV7-3	TRBJ1-5	TRBD1	.	TGTGAGGGGGCTTGCCAGCCCCAGCATTTT	CEGACQPQHF
TRBV15	TRBJ1-4	TRBD1	.	TGTGCCACCAGCGGCCGGACAGGGGGGGCTGAAAAACTGTTTTTT	CATSGRTGGAEKLFF
TRBV12-5	TRBJ1-1	.	.	TGTGCTAGTGGTTTGGTACAGGGAGCTTTGAACACTGAAGCTTTCTTT	CASGLVQGALNTEAFF
TRBV6-6	TRBJ2-7	TRBD1	.	TGTGCCAGCAGCCCTCCCGGACAGGGGGAGCCCTACGAGCAGTACTTC	CASSPPGQGEPYEQYF
TRBV5-1	TRBJ2-5	.	.	TGCGCCAGCAGCTTGCAGGGTCCCGGGGAGACCCAGTACTTC	CASSLQGPGETQYF
TRBV5-6	TRBJ2-5	.	.	TGTGCCAGCAGCTTCACCACAGGGTACCAAGAGACCCAGTACTTC	CASSFTTGYQETQYF
TRBV5-1	TRBJ1-1	.	.	TGCGCCAGCAAGGCAGGGCCAATGAACACTGAAGCTTTCTTT	CASKAGPMNTEAFF
TRBV19	TRBJ1-1	.	.	TGTGCCAGTAGTATAGGACCGGGGGTTTATGAAGCTTTCTTT	CASSIGPGVYEAFF
TRBV2	TRBJ2-2	.	.	TGTGCCAGCAGTCAGTTCAGTATACAAACCGGGGAGCTGTTTTTT	CASSQFSIQTGELFF
TRBV28	TRBJ1-2	.	.	TGTGCCAGCAGTTTGCGGAGTTATGGCTACACCTTC	CASSLRSYGYTF
TRBV5-1	TRBJ2-5	.	.	TGCGCCAGCAGCTTGTCCGGCAGGGGTCAAGAGACCCAGTACTTC	CASSLSGRGQETQYF